This T cell receptor (beta chain) comes out of a study of blood T cell repertoires in COVID-19. Study background: The origin of the acute and convalescent COVID-19 samples was the United States, Italy and Spain. Sources were T cells, B-cell-depleted T cells, or PBMCs; the material itself was cDNA or gDNA.

This CDR3 region has 16 residues. The V end was cut by 1 base, the J end by 0 bases, with 11 bases between. Germline V gene data show CDR1 as SGDLS and CDR2 as YYNGEE. Study processing details: Reference gene primers were amplified, and this amplification served to estimate nucleated cell counts. Produced via immunoSEQ multiplex PCR; TCRdb's table is partial and in-frame only. The V and J calls and the clone size are those of that table, but D and trimming were determined from the DNA. The table lists some 250,000 clones, 70% to 90% of them singletons. A single count supports this clone. The receptor comes from a human donor in a cohort sampled during active COVID-19. This rearrangement joins TRBV9 to TRBJ1-3, with no clear D. Material for sequencing was peripheral blood. CDR3 in DNA: TGTGCCAGCAGCGTAAAAGAGCCGGTCTCTGGAAACACCATATATTTT. Protein: CASSVKEPVSGNTIYF.